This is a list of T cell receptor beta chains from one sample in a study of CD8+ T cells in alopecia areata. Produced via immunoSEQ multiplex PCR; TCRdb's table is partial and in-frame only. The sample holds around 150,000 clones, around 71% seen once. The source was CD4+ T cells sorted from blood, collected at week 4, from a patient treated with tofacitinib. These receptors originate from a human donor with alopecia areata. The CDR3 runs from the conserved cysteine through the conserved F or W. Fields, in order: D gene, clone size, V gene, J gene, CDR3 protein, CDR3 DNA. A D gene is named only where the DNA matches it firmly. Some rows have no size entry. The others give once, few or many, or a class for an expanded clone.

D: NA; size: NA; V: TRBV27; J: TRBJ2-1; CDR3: CASSFSGPSKNEQFF; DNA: TGTGCCAGCAGTTTTTCAGGGCCCTCTAAAAATGAGCAGTTCTTC
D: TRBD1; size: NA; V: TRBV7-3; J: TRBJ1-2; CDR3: CASSPTGGNYGYTF; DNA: TGTGCCAGCAGCCCGACAGGGGGCAACTATGGCTACACCTTC
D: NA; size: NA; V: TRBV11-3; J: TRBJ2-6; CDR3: CASSSTGESPGANVLTF; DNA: TGTGCCAGCAGCTCGACAGGCGAATCTCCTGGGGCCAACGTCCTGACTTTC
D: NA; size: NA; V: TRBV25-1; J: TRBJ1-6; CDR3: CASSDPRGAGSPLHF; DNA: TGTGCCAGCAGTGACCCCCGTGGGGCGGGTTCACCCCTCCACTTT
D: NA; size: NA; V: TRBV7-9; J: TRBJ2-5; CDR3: CASSGETQYF; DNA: TGTGCCAGCAGTGGAGAGACCCAGTACTTC
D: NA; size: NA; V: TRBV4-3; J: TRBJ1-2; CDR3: CASSQGGLYGYTF; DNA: TGCGCCAGCAGCCAAGGGGGGCTCTATGGCTACACCTTC
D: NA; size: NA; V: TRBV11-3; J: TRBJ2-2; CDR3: CASSSRGVHTGELFF; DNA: TGTGCCAGCAGCTCCCGAGGCGTCCACACCGGGGAGCTGTTTTTT
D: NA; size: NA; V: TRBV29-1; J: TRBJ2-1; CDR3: CSVLVSRGIYNEQFF; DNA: TGCAGCGTTCTTGTCAGTAGAGGGATCTACAATGAGCAGTTCTTC
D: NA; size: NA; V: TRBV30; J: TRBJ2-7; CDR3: CAWSRARGVTYEQYF; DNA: TGTGCCTGGAGTCGGGCCAGGGGGGTAACCTACGAGCAGTACTTC
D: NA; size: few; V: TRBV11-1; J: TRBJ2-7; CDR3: CASSGFGGIYEQYF; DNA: TGTGCCAGCAGCGGGTTCGGAGGAATCTACGAGCAGTACTTC
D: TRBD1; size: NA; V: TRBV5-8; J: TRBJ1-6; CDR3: CASSKRTGGTPLHF; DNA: TGTGCCAGCAGCAAGAGGACAGGGGGGACACCCCTCCACTTT
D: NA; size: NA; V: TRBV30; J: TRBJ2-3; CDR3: CAWRSGGAGTQYF; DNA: TGTGCCTGGAGATCCGGGGGTGCAGGCACGCAGTATTTT
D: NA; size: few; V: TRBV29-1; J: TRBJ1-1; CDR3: CSVSNRAMNTEAFF; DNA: TGCAGCGTATCAAACAGGGCCATGAACACTGAAGCTTTCTTT